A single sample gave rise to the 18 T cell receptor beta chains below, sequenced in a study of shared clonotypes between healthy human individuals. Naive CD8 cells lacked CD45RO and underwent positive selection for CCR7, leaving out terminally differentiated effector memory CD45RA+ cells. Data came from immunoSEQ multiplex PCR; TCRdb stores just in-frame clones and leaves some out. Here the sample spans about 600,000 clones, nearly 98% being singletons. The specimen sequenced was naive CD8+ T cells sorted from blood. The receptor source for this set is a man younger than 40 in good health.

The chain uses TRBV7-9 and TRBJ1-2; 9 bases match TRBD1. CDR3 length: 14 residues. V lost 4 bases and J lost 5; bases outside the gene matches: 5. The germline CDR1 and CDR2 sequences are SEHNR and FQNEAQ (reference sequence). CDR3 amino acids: CASSYRDREYGYTF. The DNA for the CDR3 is TGTGCCAGCAGCTACCGGGACAGGGAATATGGCTACACCTTC.

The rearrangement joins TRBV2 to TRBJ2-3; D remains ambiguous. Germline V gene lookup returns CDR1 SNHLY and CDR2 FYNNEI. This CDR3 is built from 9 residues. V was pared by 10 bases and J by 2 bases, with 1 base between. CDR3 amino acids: CATTDTQYF. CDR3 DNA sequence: TGTGCCACCACAGATACGCAGTATTTT.

In DNA form, the CDR3 reads TGTGCCACTAGTCGGGGCCAGGAAGGCTACACCTTC. Protein: CATSRGQEGYTF. The V call is TRBV2, the J call TRBJ1-2; D may be TRBD1 (5 bases). This CDR3 is 12 amino acids long. V was trimmed by 10 bases and J by 8 bases, leaving 17 bases between them. Germline V gene lookup returns CDR1 SNHLY and CDR2 FYNNEI.

The CDR3 coding sequence is TGTGCCAGCAGCTATACAGGGGTCGAGCAGTACTTC. Its translation: CASSYTGVEQYF. The chain joins TRBV7-2 to TRBJ2-7; 7 nucleotides match TRBD1. The CDR3 has 12 residues. CDR1 is SGHTA and CDR2 is FQGNSA in the germline V gene. The ends lost 4 bases at V and 6 bases at J; junction bases unmatched: 3. Using reference TRBV7-2 and TRBJ2-7 for the parts outside the CDR3, the full variable domain is GAGVSQSPSNKVTEKGKDVELRCDPISGHTALYWYRQSLGQGLEFLIYFQGNSAPDKSGLPSDRFSAERTGGSVSTLTIQRTQQEDSAVYLCASSYTGVEQYFGPGTRLTVT.

The CDR3 DNA follows: TGCGCCAGCAGCCGGACGGTGAACACTGAAGCTTTCTTT. Translating gives CASSRTVNTEAFF. V and J are TRBV5-1 and TRBJ1-1; D unresolved. The CDR3 contains 13 residues. Germline V gene sequence: CDR1 SGHRS, CDR2 YFSETQ. V was cut by 4 bases and J by 0 bases, with 7 bases left in between.

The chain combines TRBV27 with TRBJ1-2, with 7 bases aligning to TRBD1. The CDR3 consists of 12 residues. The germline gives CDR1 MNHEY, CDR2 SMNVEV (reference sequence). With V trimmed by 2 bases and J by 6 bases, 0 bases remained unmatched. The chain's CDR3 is CASSLTGDGYTF. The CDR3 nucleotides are TGTGCCAGCAGTTTAACAGGGGATGGCTACACCTTC.

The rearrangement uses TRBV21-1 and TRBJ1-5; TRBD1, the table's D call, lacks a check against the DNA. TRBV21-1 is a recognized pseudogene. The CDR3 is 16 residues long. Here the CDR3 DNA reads TGTGCCAGCAGTTGGTCAGGGTTATGGGGCAATCAGCCCCAGCATTTT. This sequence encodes CASSWSGLWGNQPQHF.

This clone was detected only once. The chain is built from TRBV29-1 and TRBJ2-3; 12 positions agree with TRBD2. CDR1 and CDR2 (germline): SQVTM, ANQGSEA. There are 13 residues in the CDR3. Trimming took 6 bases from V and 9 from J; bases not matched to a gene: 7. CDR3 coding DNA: TGCAGCGTCCCGGGACTAGCGGGCAAAACGCAGTATTTT. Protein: CSVPGLAGKTQYF.

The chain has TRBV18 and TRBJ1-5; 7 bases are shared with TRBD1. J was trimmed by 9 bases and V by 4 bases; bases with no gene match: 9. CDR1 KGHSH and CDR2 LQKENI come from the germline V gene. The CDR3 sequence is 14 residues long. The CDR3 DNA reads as TGTGCCAGCTCACGGGGACAGAGTTTTCCGCCCCAGCATTTT. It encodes CASSRGQSFPPQHF.

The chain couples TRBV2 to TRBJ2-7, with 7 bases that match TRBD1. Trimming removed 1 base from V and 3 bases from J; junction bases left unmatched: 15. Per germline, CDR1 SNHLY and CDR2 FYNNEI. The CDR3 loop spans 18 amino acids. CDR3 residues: CASSEELGGSRLIYEQYF. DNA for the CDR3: TGTGCCAGCAGTGAAGAGCTAGGGGGCTCCCGTCTGATCTACGAGCAGTACTTC.

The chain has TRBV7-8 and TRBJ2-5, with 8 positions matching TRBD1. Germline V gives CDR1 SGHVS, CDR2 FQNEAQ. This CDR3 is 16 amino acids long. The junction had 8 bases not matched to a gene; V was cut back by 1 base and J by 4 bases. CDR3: CASSLGRQGFLETQYF. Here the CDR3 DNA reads TGTGCCAGCAGCTTAGGTCGACAGGGGTTTTTAGAGACCCAGTACTTC.

CDR3 nucleotides: TGTGCCAGCAGCGTAGCAGGGGGCGTGCAGTACTTC. It translates to CASSVAGGVQYF. This chain joins TRBV9 and TRBJ2-7, with 8 bases identical to TRBD1. V lost 0 bases, J lost 9 bases, and 2 bases stayed unmatched. Germline V gene lookup returns CDR1 SGDLS and CDR2 YYNGEE. The CDR3 runs to 12 residues. The full variable domain, in which reference TRBV9 and TRBJ2-7 provide the parts outside the CDR3, is DSGVTQTPKHLITATGQRVTLRCSPRSGDLSVYWYQQSLDQGLQFLIQYYNGEERAKGNILERFSAQQFPDLHSELNLSSLELGDSALYFCASSVAGGVQYFGPGTRLTVT.

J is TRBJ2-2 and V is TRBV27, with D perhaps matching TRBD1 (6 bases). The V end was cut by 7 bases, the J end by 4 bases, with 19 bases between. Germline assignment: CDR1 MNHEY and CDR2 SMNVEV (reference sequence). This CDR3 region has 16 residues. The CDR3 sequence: CASTASTGRLTGELFF. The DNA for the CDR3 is TGTGCCAGCACCGCTTCGACAGGAAGGCTCACCGGGGAGCTGTTTTTT.

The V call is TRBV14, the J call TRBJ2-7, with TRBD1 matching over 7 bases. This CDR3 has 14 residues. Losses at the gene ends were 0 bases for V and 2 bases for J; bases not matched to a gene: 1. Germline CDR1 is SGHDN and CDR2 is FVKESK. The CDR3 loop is CASSQERGPYEQYF. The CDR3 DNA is TGTGCCAGCAGCCAAGAAAGGGGGCCCTACGAGCAGTACTTC.

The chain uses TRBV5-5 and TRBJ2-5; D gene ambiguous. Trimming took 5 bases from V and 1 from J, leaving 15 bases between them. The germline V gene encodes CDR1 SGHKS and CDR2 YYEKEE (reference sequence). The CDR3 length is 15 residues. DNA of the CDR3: TGTGCCAGCAGTCGGGTTCCAGGTTCCCAAGAGACCCAGTACTTC. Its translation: CASSRVPGSQETQYF.

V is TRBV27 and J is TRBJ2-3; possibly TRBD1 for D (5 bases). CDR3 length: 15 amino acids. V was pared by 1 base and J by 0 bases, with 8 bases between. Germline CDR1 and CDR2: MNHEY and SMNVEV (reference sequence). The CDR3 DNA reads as TGTGCCAGCAGTTTATATTGGGGCAGCACAGATACGCAGTATTTT. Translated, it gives CASSLYWGSTDTQYF.

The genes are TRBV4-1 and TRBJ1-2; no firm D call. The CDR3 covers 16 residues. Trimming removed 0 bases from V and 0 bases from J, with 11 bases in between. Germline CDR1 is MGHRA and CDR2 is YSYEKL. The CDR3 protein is CASSQDSGFPNYGYTF. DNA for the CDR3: TGCGCCAGCAGCCAAGACTCTGGGTTTCCTAACTATGGCTACACCTTC.

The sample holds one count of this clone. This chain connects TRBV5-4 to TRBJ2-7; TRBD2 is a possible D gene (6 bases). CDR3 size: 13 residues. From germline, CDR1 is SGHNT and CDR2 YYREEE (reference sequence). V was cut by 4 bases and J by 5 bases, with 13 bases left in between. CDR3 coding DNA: TGTGCCAGCAGCCCAGGACTACCTGACGAGCAGTACTTC. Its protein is CASSPGLPDEQYF.